The 27 T cell receptor beta chains presented below share a single source sample, sequenced in a study of shared clonotypes between healthy human individuals. Sequenced by immunoSEQ multiplex PCR; TCRdb stores in-frame clones only, minus some. The sample carries around 1,000,000 clones, approximately 80% recorded once. Specimen: memory CD4+ T cells from PBMCs. Noted subset: CD45RA-negative fraction. The source of these receptors is a man between 18 and 35 years old in good health. Some clones in this sample may be carry-over from other donors' samples.

The J gene is TRBJ2-3, the V gene TRBV5-1; 7 positions match TRBD1. The CDR3 length is 14 residues. Germline V lookup: CDR1 SGHRS, CDR2 YFSETQ. V lost 4 bases to trimming and J lost 2 bases; unmatched junction nucleotides: 4. In DNA form, the CDR3 reads TGCGCCAGCAGCCCGGGACAGCCCACAGATACGCAGTATTTT. This gives the protein CASSPGQPTDTQYF.

Here the CDR3 reads CASSWASGVNYNEQFF. As DNA, the CDR3 is TGTGCCAGTTCTTGGGCTAGCGGGGTCAACTACAATGAGCAGTTCTTC. The chain links TRBV9 to TRBJ2-1, with TRBD2 identical over 9 bases. V trimming: 8 bases; J trimming: 3 bases; junction bases outside the gene matches: 12. This CDR3 has 16 residues. The germline gives CDR1 SGDLS, CDR2 YYNGEE.

The chain combines TRBV5-1 with TRBJ2-1, with 9 bases lining up with TRBD2. In germline, CDR1 is SGHRS, CDR2 YFSETQ. CDR3 length: 15 residues. V shed 1 base and J 6 bases; nucleotides not matched to a gene: 5. The CDR3, as DNA: TGCGCCAGCAGCTTGAGCAGCGGGAGGCTCAATGAGCAGTTCTTC. Protein product: CASSLSSGRLNEQFF.

V is TRBV20-1 and J is TRBJ2-1, with D possibly TRBD1 on 6 matching bases. Trimming took off 4 bases at V and 8 bases at J, with 6 bases between the two ends. There are 10 residues in the CDR3. Per the germline V gene, CDR1 is DFQATT and CDR2 is SNEGSKA (reference sequence). CDR3 sequence: CSAKGDEQFF. The CDR3 DNA is TGCAGTGCTAAGGGGGATGAGCAGTTCTTC.

This clone is a singleton in its sample. V usage is TRBV28 and J usage is TRBJ2-5; 8 bases align to TRBD1. This CDR3 contains 15 residues. With 2 bases clipped from V and 4 bases from J, the junction kept 6 bases outside the gene matches. Germline V gene sequence: CDR1 MDHEN, CDR2 SYDVKM. The chain's CDR3 is CASSLKGQAIETQYF. CDR3 sequence (DNA): TGTGCCAGCAGTTTAAAGGGACAGGCAATAGAGACCCAGTACTTC.

About this clone itself: One end of the junction fails to match germline, which may point to a read error. This rearrangement joins TRBV30 to TRBJ1-1, with D possibly TRBD1 on 5 matching bases. This CDR3 has 16 residues. Germline V gives CDR1 GTSNPN, CDR2 SVGIG (reference sequence). This chain's CDR3 is CAWSVRGGVRNIEAFF. CDR3 coding DNA: TGTGCCTGGAGTGTACGCGGGGGGGTCCGGAACATTGAAGCTTTCTTT.

The V gene is TRBV28, the J gene TRBJ1-2, with TRBD1 matching 9 bases. The V gene's germline CDR1 is MDHEN and CDR2 SYDVKM. Trimming at V came to 7 bases and at J to 8 bases, leaving 14 bases not matched to a gene. The CDR3 runs to 15 residues. The DNA for the CDR3 is TGTGCCAGCACCGTTCCCGGACAGGGGTTTTCCGGCTACACCTTC. This codes for CASTVPGQGFSGYTF.

In its sample, this clone was seen once. This chain links TRBV7-8 with TRBJ1-2; maybe TRBD1 (5 bases). This CDR3 region has 18 residues. CDR1 and CDR2 (germline): SGHVS, FQNEAQ. Trimming took off 4 bases at V and 3 bases at J, with 24 bases between the two ends. The CDR3 DNA sequence: TGTGCCAGCAGCTACGCCCCCGTGACAGAAATTAGCTACTATGGCTACACCTTC. It translates to CASSYAPVTEISYYGYTF.

The chain couples TRBV9 to TRBJ1-3; 8 bases agree with TRBD1. Germline V gene lookup returns CDR1 SGDLS and CDR2 YYNGEE. After removal of 3 bases from V and 4 bases from J, the junction contained 0 bases not matched to a gene. The CDR3 has 13 amino acids. CDR3 in DNA: TGTGCCAGCAGCGGGACAGGGGGAAACACCATATATTTT. As protein: CASSGTGGNTIYF.

This chain uses TRBV28 with TRBJ1-2; D is possibly TRBD1 (5 bases). The CDR3 is made up of 18 amino acids. Germline V lookup: CDR1 MDHEN, CDR2 SYDVKM. V shed 5 bases and J shed 0 bases, with 22 bases lying between them. The CDR3 DNA reads TGTGCCAGCAGTCAGGGCGGTGAAGTCCTCCAAGCTAACTATGGCTACACCTTC. Its translation: CASSQGGEVLQANYGYTF.

The chain couples TRBV30 to TRBJ2-3, with 11 nucleotides matching TRBD2. This CDR3 region has 15 residues. J lost 9 bases, V lost 5 bases, and 13 bases had no gene match. The germline V gene has CDR1 GTSNPN and CDR2 SVGIG (reference sequence). The CDR3 nucleotides are TGTGCCTGGGCCGGGACTAGCGGAAACCCCCAAACGCAGTATTTT. Translating it yields CAWAGTSGNPQTQYF.

The chain couples TRBV2 to TRBJ1-4, with D uncertain. Trimming pared 5 bases from V and 3 bases from J, leaving 10 bases between. The germline V gene has CDR1 SNHLY and CDR2 FYNNEI. CDR3 length: 14 amino acids. The CDR3 is CASSLDISNEKLFF. CDR3 sequence (DNA): TGTGCCAGCAGTTTAGACATATCTAATGAAAAACTGTTTTTT.

This chain uses TRBV7-2 with TRBJ2-3, with 15 positions matching TRBD2. Losses at the gene ends were 3 bases for V and 14 bases for J; bases not matched to a gene: 6. The CDR3 consists of 14 residues. Germline V lookup: CDR1 SGHTA, CDR2 FQGNSA. The CDR3 sequence is CASSFRTSGRASYF. CDR3 coding DNA: TGTGCCAGCAGCTTCCGGACTAGCGGGAGGGCGTCGTATTTT.

The chain joins TRBV9 to TRBJ2-3; D remains ambiguous. Germline V gene sequence: CDR1 SGDLS, CDR2 YYNGEE. The CDR3 length is 14 residues. The V end lost 2 bases, the J end lost 7 bases, and 14 bases lay between the germline ends. The chain's CDR3 is CASSVSQNKYTQYF. DNA for the CDR3: TGTGCCAGCAGCGTCTCCCAGAATAAATATACGCAGTATTTT.

V gene TRBV10-3 combines with J gene TRBJ1-5, with unresolved D. Germline CDR1 and CDR2: ENHRY and SYGVKD. This CDR3 region has 15 residues. Trimming left V 0 bases short and J 1 base short, with 7 bases between. The CDR3 protein is CAISESIQSNQPQHF. The CDR3 DNA reads TGTGCCATCAGTGAGTCGATACAAAGCAATCAGCCCCAGCATTTT.

This clone has just a few counts. CDR3: CASTTSGRRREQYF. CDR3 bases: TGTGCCAGCACCACCAGCGGGAGACGCCGCGAGCAGTACTTC. The chain uses TRBV14 and TRBJ2-7; 8 bases map to TRBD2. CDR3 length: 14 amino acids. Germline CDR1 and CDR2: SGHDN and FVKESK. The trim removed 7 bases at V and 6 bases at J, leaving 11 bases unmatched.

This chain connects TRBV6-4 to TRBJ1-1, with unresolved D. The germline V gene has CDR1 MRHNA and CDR2 SNTAGT. V gave up 6 bases and J gave up 3 bases, with 14 bases separating them. The CDR3 has 14 amino acids. CDR3 sequence: CASSVTHGYTEAFF. The CDR3 region has the DNA TGTGCCAGCAGCGTGACGCACGGATACACTGAAGCTTTCTTT.

The chain employs TRBV4-1 and TRBJ1-5; D is unclear. CDR3 length: 17 amino acids. Germline CDR1 MGHRA, CDR2 YSYEKL. V was cut by 0 bases and J by 6 bases, with 18 bases left in between. The CDR3 loop reads CASSQDYRLGTGQPQHF. DNA for the CDR3: TGCGCCAGCAGCCAAGACTATCGGTTGGGAACGGGTCAGCCCCAGCATTTT.

In this sample, this clone turned up once. The V and J genes are TRBV7-9 and TRBJ1-2; TRBD1 matches 9 bases. Germline trimming cut 4 bases from V and 2 bases from J; bases unmatched to any gene: 5. Germline CDR1 and CDR2: SEHNR and FQNEAQ (reference sequence). The length of the CDR3 is 15 residues. CDR3 loop: CASSSWTGANYGYTF. The CDR3 DNA reads as TGTGCCAGCAGCTCATGGACAGGGGCCAACTATGGCTACACCTTC.

This clone was recorded a few times. The chain carries TRBV4-1 and TRBJ1-1; D is perhaps TRBD1 (5 bases). V was cut by 1 base and J by 6 bases, with 9 bases left in between. This CDR3 comprises 13 residues. Per the germline V gene, CDR1 is MGHRA and CDR2 is YSYEKL. CDR3 amino acids: CASSQGGTAEAFF. The CDR3, as DNA: TGCGCCAGCAGCCAAGGGGGCACCGCTGAAGCTTTCTTT.

The V call is TRBV4-1, the J call TRBJ2-5, with D possibly being TRBD1 (5 bases). Germline V lookup: CDR1 MGHRA, CDR2 YSYEKL. Trimming cost V 1 base and J 4 bases, with 16 bases left between them. This CDR3 contains 16 residues. Written as DNA, the CDR3 is TGCGCCAGCAGCCAAGGTGAAGGGGTCCGGGTAGAGACCCAGTACTTC. It yields the protein CASSQGEGVRVETQYF.

As DNA, the CDR3 is TGTGCCAGCACCGTGGGACAGGGATATGGCTACACCTTC. Protein product: CASTVGQGYGYTF. The chain recombines TRBV5-4 with TRBJ1-2; 9 bases agree with TRBD1. V shed 6 bases and J 5 bases; nucleotides not matched to a gene: 5. This CDR3 is 13 amino acids long. CDR1 is SGHNT, CDR2 YYREEE, per germline (reference sequence).

This clone was counted a single time. The chain joins TRBV28 to TRBJ2-3; 14 nucleotides line up with TRBD2. The length of the CDR3 is 19 residues. V lost 6 bases to trimming and J lost 0 bases; unmatched junction nucleotides: 11. Germline V lookup: CDR1 MDHEN, CDR2 SYDVKM. The CDR3 DNA is TGTGCCAGCAGCCTCCTCGGACTAGCGGGAGGATCTAGCACAGATACGCAGTATTTT. It specifies CASSLLGLAGGSSTDTQYF. Combining the CDR3 with reference TRBV28 and TRBJ2-3 gives the whole variable domain DVKVTQSSRYLVKRTGEKVFLECVQDMDHENMFWYRQDPGLGLRLIYFSYDVKMKEKGDIPEGYSVSREKKERFSLILESASTNQTSMYLCASSLLGLAGGSSTDTQYFGPGTRLTVL.

This clone was found once. The gene calls are TRBV28 and TRBJ2-7; 8 bases map to TRBD2. The CDR3 loop spans 16 amino acids. The germline V gene encodes CDR1 MDHEN and CDR2 SYDVKM. V shed 6 bases, J shed 1 base, and the junction held 11 bases outside the gene matches. DNA of the CDR3: TGTGCCAGCAGGGGGCATAGCGGGAACCTTTCCTACGAGCAGTACTTC. It translates to CASRGHSGNLSYEQYF. Filled out from reference TRBV28 and TRBJ2-7, the complete variable domain reads DVKVTQSSRYLVKRTGEKVFLECVQDMDHENMFWYRQDPGLGLRLIYFSYDVKMKEKGDIPEGYSVSREKKERFSLILESASTNQTSMYLCASRGHSGNLSYEQYFGPGTRLTVT.

In DNA, the CDR3 is TGTGCCAGCAAAACGGGACATGTATCCGAAAAACTGTTTTTT. Its protein product is CASKTGHVSEKLFF. The genes are TRBV6-6 and TRBJ1-4, with D possibly TRBD1 on 6 matching bases. Germline assignment: CDR1 MNHNY and CDR2 SVGAGI (reference sequence). This CDR3 contains 14 residues. Deletions cut 7 bases from V and 8 bases from J, with 17 bases between.

The chain employs TRBV2 and TRBJ1-4; D gene ambiguous. In germline, CDR1 is SNHLY, CDR2 FYNNEI. This CDR3 comprises 14 residues. The V and J ends lost 4 bases and 0 bases respectively, with 6 bases between them. CDR3 DNA sequence: TGTGCCAGCAGTGGTCTGACAACTAATGAAAAACTGTTTTTT. It is translated as CASSGLTTNEKLFF.

This chain uses TRBV7-2 with TRBJ2-7; D possibly corresponds to TRBD2 (5 bases). CDR1 is SGHTA and CDR2 is FQGNSA in the germline V gene. V lost 2 bases and J 3 bases, leaving 8 bases between the germline ends. The CDR3 length is 13 residues. The chain's CDR3 is CASSLQRNYEQYF. CDR3 in DNA: TGTGCCAGCAGCTTACAGCGGAACTACGAGCAGTACTTC.